The 15 T cell receptor beta chains presented below share a single source sample, sequenced in a study of Graves' ophthalmopathy and Graves' hyperthyroidism. The authors amplified TCR beta CDR3 regions, and they did so from RNA transcripts for repertoire sequencing. Scientists carried out first-round RT-PCR using HTBI primers and then a second-round multiplex PCR. TCRdb recomputed calls from the multiplex PCR reads with MiXCR, one row per CDR3 protein. Of about 500,000 distinct CDR3 sequences listed, under 40% are singletons. The material sequenced was peripheral blood or thyroid tissue (not recorded which). The receptors shown here come from an adult man with Graves' hyperthyroidism.

V usage is TRBV30 and J usage is TRBJ2-7; 9 bases are shared with TRBD2. CDR3 length: 13 amino acids. Germline lookup yields CDR1 GTSNPN and CDR2 SVGIG (reference sequence). With V trimmed by 2 bases and J by 4 bases, 3 bases remained unmatched. In nucleotides, the CDR3 is TGTGCCTGGAGTAGCGGGGGGAATTACGAGCAGTACTTC. The encoded protein is CAWSSGGNYEQYF. Complete variable domain (other parts from reference TRBV30 and TRBJ2-7): SQTIHQWPATLVQPVGSPLSLECTVEGTSNPNLYWYRQAAGRGLQLLFYSVGIGQISSEVPQNLSASRPQDRQFILSSKKLLLSDSGFYLCAWSSGGNYEQYFGPGTRLTVT.

Remarks on this clonotype: Being one base from a much bigger clone, this may be a read error. This sequence joins TRBV11-2 and TRBJ2-2; the D is unclear. The CDR3 consists of 16 residues. Trimming stripped 0 bases from V and 10 bases from J, with 18 bases between. Germline V lookup: CDR1 SGHAT, CDR2 FQNNGV. The CDR3 loop reads CASSLEFAEPSLELFF. DNA of the CDR3: TGTGCCAGCAGCTTAGAATTTGCAGAGCCATCCTTGGAGCTGTTTTTT.

V gene TRBV27 combines with J gene TRBJ2-7, with 7 bases identical to TRBD1. The germline CDR1 and CDR2 sequences are MNHEY and SMNVEV (reference sequence). The V gene end was trimmed by 8 bases and the J gene end by 6 bases; junction bases not matched to a gene: 19. The CDR3 sequence is 16 residues long. The CDR3 DNA is TGTGCCAGCGGCAAGCCCGGGGCAGGGGGATACGGCGAGCAGTACTTC. Amino acids: CASGKPGAGGYGEQYF.

The V gene is TRBV14, the J gene TRBJ2-7; D tentatively fits TRBD1 or TRBD2 (6 bases each). The CDR3 covers 16 residues. V was pared by 0 bases and J by 7 bases, with 19 bases between. Per germline, CDR1 SGHDN and CDR2 FVKESK. The CDR3, as DNA: TGTGCCAGCAGCCAAGATTTGGGGGGCCCCGACAATGAGCAGTACTTC. This encodes CASSQDLGGPDNEQYF. Supplemented by reference TRBV14 and TRBJ2-7, the full variable domain reads EAGVTQFPSHSVIEKGQTVTLRCDPISGHDNLYWYRRVMGKEIKFLLHFVKESKQDESGMPNNRFLAERTGGTYSTLKVQPAELEDSGVYFCASSQDLGGPDNEQYFGPGTRLTVT.

The rearrangement joins TRBV25-1 to TRBJ2-7; 9 nucleotides line up with TRBD1. Germline V gene lookup returns CDR1 MGHDK and CDR2 SYGVNS. V shed 11 bases and J 5 bases; nucleotides not matched to a gene: 10. This CDR3 is 13 amino acids long. In DNA, the CDR3 is TGTGCCTGGAGTGGGACAGGGTCGAACGAGCAGTACTTC. Amino acids: CAWSGTGSNEQYF.

This rearrangement joins TRBV19 to TRBJ2-2; TRBD2 agrees at 10 bases. The trim removed 3 bases at V and 0 bases at J, leaving 4 bases unmatched. This CDR3 spans 17 amino acids. Germline assignment: CDR1 LNHDA and CDR2 SQIVND (reference sequence). The CDR3 coding sequence is TGTGCCAGTAGTATTCCTCTAGCGGGGGCGAACACCGGGGAGCTGTTTTTT. This translates into CASSIPLAGANTGELFF.

This clonotype was seen a single time. In DNA form, the CDR3 reads TGCAGCCACCCGCAAGATGGCTACACCTTC. Its translation: CSHPQDGYTF. The V call is TRBV29-1, the J call TRBJ1-2; D remains ambiguous. The CDR3 loop spans 10 amino acids. V was cut by 8 bases and J by 6 bases, with 10 bases left in between. In germline, CDR1 is SQVTM, CDR2 ANQGSEA. Full variable domain (rest looked up from reference TRBV29-1 and TRBJ1-2): SAVISQKPSRDICQRGTSLTIQCQVDSQVTMMFWYRQQPGQSLTLIATANQGSEATYESGFVIDKFPISRPNLTFSTLTVSNMSPEDSSIYLCSHPQDGYTFGSGTRLTVV.

The chain has TRBV7-8 and TRBJ2-5, with 9 bases identical to TRBD2. In germline, CDR1 is SGHVS, CDR2 FQNEAQ. With V trimmed by 5 bases and J by 4 bases, 11 bases remained unmatched. This CDR3 has 16 amino acids. Here the CDR3 reads CASSGEPGLAGETQYF. CDR3 sequence (DNA): TGTGCCAGCAGCGGGGAGCCGGGACTAGCCGGAGAGACCCAGTACTTC.

J is TRBJ1-2 and V is TRBV28; D not resolved. V lost 8 bases and J lost 0, with 13 bases in between. The CDR3 runs 14 residues. CDR1 and CDR2 (germline): MDHEN, SYDVKM. In DNA form, the CDR3 reads TGTGCCAGCGGTGCCGTCTGGACTAACTATGGCTACACCTTC. It encodes CASGAVWTNYGYTF.

As regards this clonotype: A much larger clonotype is one base distant, so this may be a read error. The gene calls are TRBV5-1 and TRBJ2-7; 8 bases match TRBD1. This CDR3 has 14 residues. Germline CDR1 and CDR2: SGHRS and YFSETQ. The V gene end was trimmed by 4 bases and the J gene end by 13 bases; junction bases not matched to a gene: 16. CDR3 loop: CASSMDAGGGFVYF. The CDR3 coding sequence is TGCGCCAGCAGCATGGATGCAGGGGGCGGATTCGTCTACTTC.

This clonotype was counted ten times or more. The genes are TRBV4-1 and TRBJ2-7; TRBD2 might be the D (6 bases). V was pared by 3 bases and J by 2 bases, with 11 bases between. Germline V gene data show CDR1 as MGHRA and CDR2 as YSYEKL. CDR3 length equals 14 residues. CDR3 bases: TGCGCCAGCAGCCACCTAGCGTCGACCTACGAGCAGTACTTC. It is translated as CASSHLASTYEQYF.

The sample holds many counts of this clonotype. The CDR3 DNA is TGTGCCAGCAGCCAAGAAGGGCAGGGGGTTACTGAAGCTTTCTTT. Its protein product is CASSQEGQGVTEAFF. This chain joins TRBV7-9 and TRBJ1-1; 7 nucleotides agree with TRBD1. The CDR3 length is 15 residues. Germline trimming cut 5 bases from V and 5 bases from J; bases unmatched to any gene: 11. Looked up from germline, CDR1 is SEHNR and CDR2 is FQNEAQ (reference sequence).

The sample holds a few counts of this clonotype. The chain couples TRBV27 to TRBJ1-2; 10 bases map to TRBD1. This CDR3 is built from 12 residues. With V trimmed by 6 bases and J by 6 bases, 1 base remained unmatched. CDR1 is MNHEY, CDR2 SMNVEV, per germline (reference sequence). The CDR3 loop reads CASRTGGNGYTF. CDR3 nucleotides: TGTGCCAGCAGGACAGGGGGCAATGGCTACACCTTC.

The genes are TRBV5-1 and TRBJ2-5; 9 bases agree with TRBD1. The DNA end is more similar to TRBJ2-7, so the J call may be wrong. The CDR3 runs to 15 residues. Per the germline V gene, CDR1 is SGHRS and CDR2 is YFSETQ. In nucleotides, the CDR3 is TGCGCCAGCAGCTTGGTGGGGACAGGGTCGGGCGAGCAGTACTTC. Its translation: CASSLVGTGSGEQYF.

J is TRBJ2-6 and V is TRBV7-2; maybe TRBD2 (6 bases). V lost 1 base to trimming and J lost 11 bases, with 6 bases between them. The V gene's germline CDR1 is SGHTA and CDR2 FQGNSA. This CDR3 region has 12 residues. CDR3: CASSLGDYVLTF. The CDR3 DNA follows: TGTGCCAGCAGCTTAGGGGACTACGTCCTGACTTTC.